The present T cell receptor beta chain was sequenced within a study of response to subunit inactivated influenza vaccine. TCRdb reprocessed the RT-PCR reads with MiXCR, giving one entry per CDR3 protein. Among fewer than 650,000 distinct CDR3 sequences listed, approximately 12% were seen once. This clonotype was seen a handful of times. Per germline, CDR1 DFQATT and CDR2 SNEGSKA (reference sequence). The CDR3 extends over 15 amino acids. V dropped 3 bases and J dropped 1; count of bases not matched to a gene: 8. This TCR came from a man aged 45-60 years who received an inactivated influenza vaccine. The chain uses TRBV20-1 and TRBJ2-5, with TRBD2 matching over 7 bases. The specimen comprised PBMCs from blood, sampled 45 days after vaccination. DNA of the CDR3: TGCAGTGCTAGGGTCGGGGCTAGCGGCCAAGAGACCCAGTACTTC. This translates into CSARVGASGQETQYF.